The sequence of this T cell receptor (beta chain) was determined in a study of T cell responses to AZD1222 COVID-19 vaccine. Points from the study as a whole: A mostly white British donor set with more females was recruited, and clonal diversity was possibly underestimated. Repertoires were obtained only post-peak T cell response.

Data came from immunoSEQ multiplex PCR; TCRdb stores just in-frame clones and leaves some out. The table has some 150,000 clones, just over 90% seen once. On this clone itself: No antigen is known for it.

This TCR came from an adult in good health. The sample was peripheral blood, taken on day 0 of AZD1222 vaccination.

The CDR3 reads CASSSGLAGFTGELFF. The CDR3 bases are TGTGCCAGCAGTTCTGGACTAGCGGGGTTCACCGGGGAGCTGTTTTTT. This rearrangement joins TRBV7-8 to TRBJ2-2; 12 bases align to TRBD2. Germline V gene sequence: CDR1 SGHVS, CDR2 FQNEAQ. The CDR3 is made up of 16 amino acids. After removal of 6 bases from V and 4 bases from J, the junction contained 6 bases not matched to a gene.